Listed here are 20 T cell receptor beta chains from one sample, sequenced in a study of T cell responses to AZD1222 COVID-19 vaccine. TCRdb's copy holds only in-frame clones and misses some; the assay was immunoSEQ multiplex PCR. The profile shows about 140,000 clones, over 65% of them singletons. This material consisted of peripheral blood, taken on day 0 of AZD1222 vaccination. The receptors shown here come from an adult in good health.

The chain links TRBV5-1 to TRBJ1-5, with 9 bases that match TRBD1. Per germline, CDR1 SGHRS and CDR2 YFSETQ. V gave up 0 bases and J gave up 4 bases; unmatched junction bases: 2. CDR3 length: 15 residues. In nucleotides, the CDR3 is TGCGCCAGCAGCTTGGGGACAGGGGATAATCAGCCCCAGCATTTT. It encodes CASSLGTGDNQPQHF.

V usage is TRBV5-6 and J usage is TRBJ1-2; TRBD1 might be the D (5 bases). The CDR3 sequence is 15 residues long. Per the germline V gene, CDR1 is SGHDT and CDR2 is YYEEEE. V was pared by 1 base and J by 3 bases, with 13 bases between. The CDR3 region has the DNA TGTGCCAGCAGCTTGTTTGGCAGGGATGACTATGGCTACACCTTC. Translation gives CASSLFGRDDYGYTF.

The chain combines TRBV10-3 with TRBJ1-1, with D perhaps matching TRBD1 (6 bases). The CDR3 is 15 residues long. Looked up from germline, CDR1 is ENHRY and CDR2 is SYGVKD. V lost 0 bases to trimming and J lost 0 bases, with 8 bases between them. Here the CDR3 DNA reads TGTGCCATCAGTGAGTCGCAGGGGTTGAACACTGAAGCTTTCTTT. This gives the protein CAISESQGLNTEAFF.

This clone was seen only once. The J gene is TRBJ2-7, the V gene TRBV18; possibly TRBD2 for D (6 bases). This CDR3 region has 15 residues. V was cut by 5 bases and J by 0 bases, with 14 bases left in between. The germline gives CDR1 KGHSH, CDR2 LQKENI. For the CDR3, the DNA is TGTGCCAGCTCAAAGTCGGAGGGTAGCTCCTACGAGCAGTACTTC. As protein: CASSKSEGSSYEQYF.

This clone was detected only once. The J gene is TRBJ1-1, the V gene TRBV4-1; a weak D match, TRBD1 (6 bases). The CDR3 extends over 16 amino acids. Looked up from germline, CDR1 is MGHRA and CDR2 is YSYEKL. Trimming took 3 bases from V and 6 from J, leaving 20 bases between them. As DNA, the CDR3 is TGCGCCAGCAGCCAGACGGGGGGCCGACATTCCTCTGAAGCTTTCTTT. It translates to CASSQTGGRHSSEAFF.

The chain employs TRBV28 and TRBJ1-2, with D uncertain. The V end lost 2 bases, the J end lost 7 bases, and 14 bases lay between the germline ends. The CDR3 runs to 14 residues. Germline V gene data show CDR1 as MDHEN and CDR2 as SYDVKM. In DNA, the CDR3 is TGTGCCAGCAGTTTAGGCCATAATTCGGCTGGCTACACCTTC. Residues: CASSLGHNSAGYTF.

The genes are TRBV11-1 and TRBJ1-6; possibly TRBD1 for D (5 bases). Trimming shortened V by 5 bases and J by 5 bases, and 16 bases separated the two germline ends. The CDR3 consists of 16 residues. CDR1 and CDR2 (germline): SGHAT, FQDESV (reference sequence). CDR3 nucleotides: TGTGCCAGCAGCCCTAGTACCGGGACCAATAATTCACCCCTCCACTTT. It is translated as CASSPSTGTNNSPLHF.

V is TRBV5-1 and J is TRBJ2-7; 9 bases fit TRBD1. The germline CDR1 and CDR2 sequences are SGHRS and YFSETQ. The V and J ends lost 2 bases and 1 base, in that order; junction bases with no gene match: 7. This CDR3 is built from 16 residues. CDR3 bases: TGCGCCAGCAGCTTAGATGAGACAGGGGGATCCTACGAGCAGTACTTC. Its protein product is CASSLDETGGSYEQYF.

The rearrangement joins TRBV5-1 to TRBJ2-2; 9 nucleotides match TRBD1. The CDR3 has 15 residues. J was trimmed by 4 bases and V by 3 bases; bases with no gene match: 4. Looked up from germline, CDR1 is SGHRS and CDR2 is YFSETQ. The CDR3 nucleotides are TGCGCCAGCAGCTCACAGGGGGCGGGCACCGGGGAGCTGTTTTTT. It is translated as CASSSQGAGTGELFF. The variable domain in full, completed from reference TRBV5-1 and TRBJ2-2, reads KAGVTQTPRYLIKTRGQQVTLSCSPISGHRSVSWYQQTPGQGLQFLFEYFSETQRNKGNFPGRFSGRQFSNSRSEMNVSTLELGDSALYLCASSSQGAGTGELFFGEGSRLTVL.

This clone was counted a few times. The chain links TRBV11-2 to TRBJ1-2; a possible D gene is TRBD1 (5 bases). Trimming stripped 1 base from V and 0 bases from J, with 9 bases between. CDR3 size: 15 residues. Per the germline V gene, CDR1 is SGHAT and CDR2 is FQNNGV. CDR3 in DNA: TGTGCCAGCAGCTTAGTCTCAGGGACTAACTATGGCTACACCTTC. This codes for CASSLVSGTNYGYTF. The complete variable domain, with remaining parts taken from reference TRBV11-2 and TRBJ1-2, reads EAGVAQSPRYKIIEKRQSVAFWCNPISGHATLYWYQQILGQGPKLLIQFQNNGVVDDSQLPKDRFSAERLKGVDSTLKIQPAKLEDSAVYLCASSLVSGTNYGYTFGSGTRLTVV.

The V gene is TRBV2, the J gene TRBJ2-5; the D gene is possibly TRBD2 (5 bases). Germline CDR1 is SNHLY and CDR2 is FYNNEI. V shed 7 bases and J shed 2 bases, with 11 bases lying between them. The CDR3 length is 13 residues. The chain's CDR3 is CASNRGMQETQYF. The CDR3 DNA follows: TGTGCCAGCAACCGGGGTATGCAAGAGACCCAGTACTTC.

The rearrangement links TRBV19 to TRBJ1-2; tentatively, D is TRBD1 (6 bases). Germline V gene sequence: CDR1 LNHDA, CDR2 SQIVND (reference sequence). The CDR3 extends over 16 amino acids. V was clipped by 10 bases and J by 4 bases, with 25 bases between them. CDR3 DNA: TGTGCCACCAACAAGGACCGGGACAACCGGGCCTATGGCTACACCTTC. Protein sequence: CATNKDRDNRAYGYTF.

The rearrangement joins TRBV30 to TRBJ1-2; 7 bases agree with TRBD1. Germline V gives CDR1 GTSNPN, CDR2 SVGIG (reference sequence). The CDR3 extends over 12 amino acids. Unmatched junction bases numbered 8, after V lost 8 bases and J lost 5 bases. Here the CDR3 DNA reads TGTGCCCGAGGGGGCGGGGTTTATGGCTACACCTTC. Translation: CARGGGVYGYTF.

CDR3 sequence (DNA): TGTGCCATCAGTCTTTCACGGGGACCCTATAATTCACCCCTCCACTTT. It encodes CAISLSRGPYNSPLHF. The V and J genes are TRBV10-3 and TRBJ1-6; perhaps TRBD1 as D (5 bases). From germline, CDR1 is ENHRY and CDR2 SYGVKD. Trimming cost V 5 bases and J 2 bases, with 13 bases left between them. CDR3 length: 16 amino acids.

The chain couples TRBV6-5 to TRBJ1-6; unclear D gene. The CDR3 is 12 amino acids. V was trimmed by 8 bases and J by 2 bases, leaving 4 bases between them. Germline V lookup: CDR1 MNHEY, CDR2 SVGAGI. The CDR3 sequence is CASEPYNSPLHF. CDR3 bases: TGTGCCAGCGAGCCCTATAATTCACCCCTCCACTTT.

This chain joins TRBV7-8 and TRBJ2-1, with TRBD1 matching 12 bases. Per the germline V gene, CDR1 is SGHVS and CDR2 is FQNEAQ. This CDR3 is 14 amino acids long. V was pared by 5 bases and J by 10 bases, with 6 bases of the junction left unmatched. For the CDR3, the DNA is TGTGCCAGCAGCCCCGGGACAGGGGGCAAGGAGCAGTTCTTC. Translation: CASSPGTGGKEQFF.

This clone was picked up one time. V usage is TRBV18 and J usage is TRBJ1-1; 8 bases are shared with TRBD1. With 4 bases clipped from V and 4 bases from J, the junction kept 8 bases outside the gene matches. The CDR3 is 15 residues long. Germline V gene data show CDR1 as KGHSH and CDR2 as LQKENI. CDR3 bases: TGTGCCAGCTCACGCAATCAGGGGGCGCCCACTGAAGCTTTCTTT. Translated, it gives CASSRNQGAPTEAFF.

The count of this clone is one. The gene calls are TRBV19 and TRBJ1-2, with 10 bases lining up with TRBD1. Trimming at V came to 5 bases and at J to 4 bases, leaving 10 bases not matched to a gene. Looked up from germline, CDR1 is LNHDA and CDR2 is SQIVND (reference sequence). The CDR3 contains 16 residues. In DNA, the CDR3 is TGTGCCAGTAGTGCGCCGGGACAGGGGCGCATCTATGGCTACACCTTC. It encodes CASSAPGQGRIYGYTF.

The CDR3 loop is CASSFTTNTEAFF. The CDR3 nucleotides read TGCGCCAGCAGCTTTACCACGAACACTGAAGCTTTCTTT. The J gene is TRBJ1-1, the V gene TRBV5-1; no definite D call. Germline CDR1 SGHRS, CDR2 YFSETQ. The CDR3 is 13 residues long. Trimming shortened V by 2 bases and J by 1 base, and 6 bases separated the two germline ends. The variable domain in full, with the rest retrieved from reference TRBV5-1 and TRBJ1-1, is KAGVTQTPRYLIKTRGQQVTLSCSPISGHRSVSWYQQTPGQGLQFLFEYFSETQRNKGNFPGRFSGRQFSNSRSEMNVSTLELGDSALYLCASSFTTNTEAFFGQGTRLTVV.

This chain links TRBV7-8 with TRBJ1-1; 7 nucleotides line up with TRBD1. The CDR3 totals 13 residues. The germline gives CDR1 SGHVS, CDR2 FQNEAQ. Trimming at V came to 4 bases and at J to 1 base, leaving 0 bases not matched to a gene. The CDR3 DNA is TGTGCCAGCAGCTGGGACAGGAACACTGAAGCTTTCTTT. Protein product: CASSWDRNTEAFF.